This TCR beta chain derives from a study of shared clonotypes between healthy human individuals. For the study at large: Donors were a couple of women and a few men aged 18 to 49. Study-wide results and caveats: Some naive CD4 clonotypes, around 5%, turned up in common across a handful of donors.

Sorted-subset replicate PCR reactions were performed with roughly 200 ng DNA, corresponding to 30,000 to 35,000 T cell genomes. Assay: immunoSEQ multiplex PCR; the TCRdb copy retains only in-frame clones and omits some. The repertoire consists of about 2.2 million clones, with approximately 92% occurring once and the leading ten covering more than 1.5%. On this clone itself: Antigen unknown.

The CDR3 extends over 16 amino acids. The germline gives CDR1 SGHRS, CDR2 YFSETQ. The junction had 5 bases not matched to a gene; V was cut back by 0 bases and J by 7 bases. Naivety among CD8 cells was defined by CD45RO negativity and positive CCR7 selection, thereby excluding terminally differentiated effector memory CD45RA+ cells. Material: naive CD8+ T cells from PBMCs. This receptor was obtained from a man aged 18 to 29 in good health. Some clones in this sample may be carry-over from other donors' samples. This chain connects TRBV5-1 to TRBJ2-1; TRBD2 agrees at 12 bases. CDR3 region: CASSLGLAGVINEQFF. DNA for the CDR3: TGCGCCAGCAGCTTGGGACTAGCGGGAGTAATTAATGAGCAGTTCTTC.